A selection of T cell receptor beta chains follows, all from one sample in a study of CD4 and CD8 cells across lung adenocarcinoma regions. Each CDR3 protein is one row after TCRdb ran MiXCR on the PCR reads. The data contain under 8,500 distinct CDR3 sequences, roughly 48% of them singletons. Sequencing used CD4+ T cells from the center of a lung tumor. The receptors were sampled from a female donor with lung adenocarcinoma. The CD4 and CD8 labels of this study may be unreliable. CDR3s include the opening cysteine and the closing phenylalanine or tryptophan.

TRBV27	TRBJ2-3	CASRYRLGGTDTQYF
TRBV6-1	TRBJ2-1	CASSGPGGGEYNEQFF
TRBV20-1	TRBJ1-2	CSARVFSEVYGYTF
TRBV6-1	TRBJ2-3	CAGRGGGGQETQYF
TRBV27	TRBJ2-1	CASSLLAGGNNEQFF
TRBV11-1	TRBJ1-1	CASSFTPPNTEAFF
TRBV9	TRBJ2-2	CASSALAGSTGELFF
TRBV6-2/TRBV6-3	.	CASSHSDYRSYNEQFF
TRBV5-1	TRBJ2-5	CASSILAGGETQYF
TRBV27	TRBJ2-1	CASSSLRLDEQFF
TRBV6-2/TRBV6-3	TRBJ2-3	CARSYGAGSPDTQYF
TRBV28	TRBJ2-1	CASRVTGTGEQFF
TRBV10-2	TRBJ1-2	CASSETGTYGYTF
TRBV6-1	TRBJ2-1	CASSEGTGADEQFF
TRBV6-1	TRBJ2-3	CASSRQGALGTDTQYF
TRBV6-1	TRBJ2-2	CASRIQTVNTGAQFF
TRBV7-6	TRBJ2-7	CASSLGRGGDEQYF
TRBV27	TRBJ2-3	CASRAQGLYEQYF
TRBV6-1	TRBJ2-2	CASSVQAGELFF
TRBV9	TRBJ2-7	CASSADGYEQYF
TRBV6-1	TRBJ2-1	CASSSSRAGQFF
TRBV7-2	.	CASSLGTSGINEQYF
TRBV6-1	TRBJ1-6	CASITDRWNSPLHF
TRBV27	TRBJ2-3	CASRSGTRSTDAQYF
TRBV27	TRBJ2-3	CASGVLAASTDTQYF
TRBV5-1	.	CASSLEGLLAVGATGAQYF
TRBV30	TRBJ1-1	CAWNRAGGITEAFF
TRBV6-5	TRBJ2-1	CASSSTRLPNYNEQFF
TRBV27	TRBJ2-4	CASGSGLCAKNMQYF
TRBV6-4	TRBJ2-4	CASSLSGTDTQYF
TRBV27	TRBJ2-4	CASTAKNTQYF
TRBV15	TRBJ2-4	CATSRGPGSENIQYF
TRBV6-4	TRBJ2-1	CASSPSAALSYNEQFF
TRBV5-1	TRBJ2-1	CASSGSVGFEQFF
TRBV12-3/TRBV12-4	TRBJ2-1	CASSFGHNNEQFF
TRBV15	TRBJ2-4	CATSRDQGRQNIQYF
TRBV6-1	TRBJ2-1	CASSEVWGYNEQFF
TRBV14	TRBJ2-1	CASSQLGRGYNEQFF
TRBV27	TRBJ2-2	CASSVEGSNTGALYF
TRBV6-4	TRBJ2-3	CASSQAASTGTQYF
TRBV7-2	TRBJ2-1	CASSPHRENNEQFF
TRBV6-1	TRBJ2-1	CASSLSGGAGNEQFF
TRBV12-3/TRBV12-4	TRBJ2-1	CASSPRSSYNEQFF
TRBV11-1	TRBJ2-1	CASTLTVSSYNEQFF
TRBV15	TRBJ1-2	CATSRAVTTGGTYGYTF
TRBV4-1	TRBJ2-5	CASSQGTSRVTETQYF
TRBV6-1	TRBJ2-5	CASRGGREQYF
TRBV27	TRBJ2-3	CASRPTLAGVDTDTQYF
TRBV27	TRBJ2-1	CASSLQGSGRYNEQFF
TRBV7-2	TRBJ2-1	CASSLRQLLSYEQFF
TRBV5-1	.	CASSLEGDKYEQYF
TRBV6-1	TRBJ2-3	CAGSVGGGPDTQYF
TRBV6-6	TRBJ1-3	CASSYYPRGSSGNTIYF